The subject of this entry is one T cell receptor (beta chain). Profiling relied on immunoSEQ multiplex PCR, and the TCRdb table lists in-frame clones only, not all of them. The repertoire holds nearly 25,000 clones, with around 72% as singletons. These data are taken from a study of blood T cell repertoires in COVID-19. The CDR3 runs 15 residues. Germline CDR1 SGHRS, CDR2 YFSETQ. J gave up 7 bases and V 2 bases, and 7 bases lay outside the gene matches. J is TRBJ2-7 and V is TRBV5-1; TRBD2 aligns across 12 bases. The sequenced sample consisted of peripheral blood. The TCR originated in a woman aged 80 or older with acute or convalescent COVID-19. This chain's CDR3 is CASSLLAGGQGEQYF. The CDR3 nucleotides read TGCGCCAGCAGCTTACTAGCGGGGGGCCAGGGGGAGCAGTACTTC.